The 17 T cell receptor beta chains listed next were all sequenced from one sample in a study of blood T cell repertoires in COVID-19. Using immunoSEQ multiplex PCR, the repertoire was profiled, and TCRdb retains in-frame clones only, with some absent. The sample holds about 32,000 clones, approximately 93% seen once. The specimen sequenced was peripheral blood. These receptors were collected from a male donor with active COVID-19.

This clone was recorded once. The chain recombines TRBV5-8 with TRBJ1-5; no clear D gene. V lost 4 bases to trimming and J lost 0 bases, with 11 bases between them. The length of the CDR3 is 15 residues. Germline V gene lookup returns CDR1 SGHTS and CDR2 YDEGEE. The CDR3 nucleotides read TGTGCCAGCAGCCCCCGACTGTATAGCAATCAGCCCCAGCATTTT. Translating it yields CASSPRLYSNQPQHF.

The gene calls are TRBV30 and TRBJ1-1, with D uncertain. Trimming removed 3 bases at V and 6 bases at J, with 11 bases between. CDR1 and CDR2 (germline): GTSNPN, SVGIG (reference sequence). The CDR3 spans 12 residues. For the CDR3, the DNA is TGTGCCTGGAGCAAAGAATCGGCTGAAGCTTTCTTT. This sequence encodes CAWSKESAEAFF.

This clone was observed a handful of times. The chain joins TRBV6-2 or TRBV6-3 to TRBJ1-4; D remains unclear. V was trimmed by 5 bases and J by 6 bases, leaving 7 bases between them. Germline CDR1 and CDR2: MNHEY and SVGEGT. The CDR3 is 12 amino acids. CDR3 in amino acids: CASSRPDEKLFF. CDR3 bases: TGTGCCAGCAGTCGCCCGGATGAAAAACTGTTTTTT.

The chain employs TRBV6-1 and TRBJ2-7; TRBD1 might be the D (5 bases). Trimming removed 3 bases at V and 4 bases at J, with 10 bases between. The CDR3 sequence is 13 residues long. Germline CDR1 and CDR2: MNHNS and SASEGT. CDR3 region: CASSDGQGYEQYF. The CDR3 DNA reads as TGTGCCAGCAGTGATGGGCAGGGTTACGAGCAGTACTTC.

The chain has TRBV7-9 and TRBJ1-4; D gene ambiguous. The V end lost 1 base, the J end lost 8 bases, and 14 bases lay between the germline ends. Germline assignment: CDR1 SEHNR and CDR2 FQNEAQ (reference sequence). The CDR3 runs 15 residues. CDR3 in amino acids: CASSLVEAVGEKLFF. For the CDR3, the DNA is TGTGCCAGCAGCTTAGTGGAGGCAGTGGGCGAAAAACTGTTTTTT.

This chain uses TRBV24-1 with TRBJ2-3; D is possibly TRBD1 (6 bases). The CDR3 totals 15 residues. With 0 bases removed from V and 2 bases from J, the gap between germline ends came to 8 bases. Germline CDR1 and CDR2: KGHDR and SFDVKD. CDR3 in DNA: TGTGCCACCAGTGATTTGCGACAGGACACAGATACGCAGTATTTT. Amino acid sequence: CATSDLRQDTDTQYF.

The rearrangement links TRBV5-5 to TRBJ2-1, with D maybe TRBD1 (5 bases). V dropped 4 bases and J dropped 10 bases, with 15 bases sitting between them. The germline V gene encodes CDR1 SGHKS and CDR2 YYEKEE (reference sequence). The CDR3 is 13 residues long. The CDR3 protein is CASSQGPGREQFF. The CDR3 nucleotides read TGTGCCAGCAGCCAGGGCCCCGGAAGGGAGCAGTTCTTC.

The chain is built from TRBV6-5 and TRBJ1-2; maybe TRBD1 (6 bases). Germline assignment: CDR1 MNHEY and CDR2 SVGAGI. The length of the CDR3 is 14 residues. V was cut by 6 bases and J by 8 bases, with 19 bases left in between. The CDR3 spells CASRPYDRMGGYTF. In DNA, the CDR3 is TGTGCCAGCAGACCTTACGACAGGATGGGCGGCTACACCTTC.

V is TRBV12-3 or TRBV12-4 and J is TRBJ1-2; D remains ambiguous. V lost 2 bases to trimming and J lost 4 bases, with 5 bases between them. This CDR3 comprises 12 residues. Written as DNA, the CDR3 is TGTGCCAGCAGTTTAAACAGCTATGGCTACACCTTC. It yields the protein CASSLNSYGYTF.

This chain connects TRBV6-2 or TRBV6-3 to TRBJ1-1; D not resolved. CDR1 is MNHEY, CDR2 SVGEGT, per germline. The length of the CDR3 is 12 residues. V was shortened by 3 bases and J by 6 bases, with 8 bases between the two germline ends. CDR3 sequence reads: CASSYWGAEAFF. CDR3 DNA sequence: TGTGCCAGCAGTTATTGGGGAGCTGAAGCTTTCTTT.

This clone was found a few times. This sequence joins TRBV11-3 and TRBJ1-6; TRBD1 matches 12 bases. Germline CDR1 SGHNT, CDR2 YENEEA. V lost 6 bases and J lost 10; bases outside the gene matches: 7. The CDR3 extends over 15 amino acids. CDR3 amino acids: CASRYSGTGGSPLHF. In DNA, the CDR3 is TGTGCCAGCAGATACTCCGGGACAGGGGGCTCACCCCTCCACTTT.

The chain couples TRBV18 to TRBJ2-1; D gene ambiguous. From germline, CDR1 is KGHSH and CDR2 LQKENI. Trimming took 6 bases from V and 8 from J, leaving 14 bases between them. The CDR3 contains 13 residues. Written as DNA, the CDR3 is TGTGCCAGCTCCCCTCGAACGCCGGATGAGCAGTTCTTC. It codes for CASSPRTPDEQFF.

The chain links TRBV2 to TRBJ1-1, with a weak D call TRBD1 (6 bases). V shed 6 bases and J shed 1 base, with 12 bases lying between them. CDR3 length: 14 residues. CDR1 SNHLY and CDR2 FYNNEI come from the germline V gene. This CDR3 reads CASSRGPKNTEAFF. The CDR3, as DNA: TGTGCCAGCAGCAGGGGCCCGAAGAACACTGAAGCTTTCTTT.

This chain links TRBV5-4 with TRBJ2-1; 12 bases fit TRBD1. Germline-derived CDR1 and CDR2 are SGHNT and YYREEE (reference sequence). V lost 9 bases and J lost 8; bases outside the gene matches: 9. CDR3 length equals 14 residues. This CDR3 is CAIRGQGALYEQFF. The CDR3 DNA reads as TGTGCCATCAGGGGACAGGGGGCGCTTTATGAGCAGTTCTTC. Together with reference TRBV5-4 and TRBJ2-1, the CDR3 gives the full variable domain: ETGVTQSPTHLIKTRGQQVTLRCSSQSGHNTVSWYQQALGQGPQFIFQYYREEENGRGNFPPRFSGLQFPNYSSELNVNALELDDSALYLCAIRGQGALYEQFFGPGTRLTVL.

The CDR3 protein is CASSQQPGQLNYGYTF. In DNA form, the CDR3 reads TGTGCCAGCAGTCAACAACCGGGACAACTTAACTATGGCTACACCTTC. This chain connects TRBV6-2 or TRBV6-3 to TRBJ1-2, with D possibly TRBD1 on 6 matching bases. Per the germline V gene, CDR1 is MNHEY and CDR2 is SVGEGT. CDR3 length equals 16 residues. Trimming removed 5 bases from V and 1 base from J, with 17 bases in between.

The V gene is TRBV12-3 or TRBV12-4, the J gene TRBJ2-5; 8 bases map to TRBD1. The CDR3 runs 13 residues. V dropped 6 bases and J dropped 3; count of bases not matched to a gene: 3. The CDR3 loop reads CASRDRDKETQYF. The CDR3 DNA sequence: TGTGCCAGCAGGGACAGGGACAAAGAGACCCAGTACTTC.

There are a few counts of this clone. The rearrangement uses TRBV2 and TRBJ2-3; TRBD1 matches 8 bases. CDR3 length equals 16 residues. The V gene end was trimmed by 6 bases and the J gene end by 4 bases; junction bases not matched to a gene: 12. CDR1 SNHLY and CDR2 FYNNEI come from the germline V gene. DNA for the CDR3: TGTGCCAGCAGACAGACAGGGGTGAGGGTCGCAGATACGCAGTATTTT. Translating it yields CASRQTGVRVADTQYF.